A single sample gave rise to the 21 T cell receptor beta chains below, sequenced in a study of T cell responses to AZD1222 COVID-19 vaccine (dated by TCRdb to the early 2020s). The time point label of this sample denotes: baseline before first vaccination. Receptor amplification or capture employed the immunoSEQ multiplex PCR assay. TCRdb obtained this table from immuneACCESS and retained in-frame rearrangements with V and J assigned. These tables miss some clones; where compared with another copy, unresolved V genes account for less than half of the shortfall, and the remainder is unexplained. Present in this sample are over 150,000 clones, almost 90% of which were seen just once. The ten top clones hold 0.45% to 0.55% of the sample. Sequencing was performed on peripheral blood, taken on day 0 of AZD1222 vaccination. Source of these receptors: an adult in good health.

V usage is TRBV14 and J usage is TRBJ1-4; D is unresolved. Trimming removed 0 bases from V and 8 bases from J, with 13 bases in between. Per the germline V gene, CDR1 is SGHDN and CDR2 is FVKESK. The CDR3 is made up of 15 amino acids. The CDR3 DNA reads as TGTGCCAGCAGCCAAGACGCCTTCCTCCGGGAAAAACTGTTTTTT. Translating it yields CASSQDAFLREKLFF. The whole variable domain, filled in from reference TRBV14 and TRBJ1-4, reads EAGVTQFPSHSVIEKGQTVTLRCDPISGHDNLYWYRRVMGKEIKFLLHFVKESKQDESGMPNNRFLAERTGGTYSTLKVQPAELEDSGVYFCASSQDAFLREKLFFGSGTQLSVL.

The V and J genes are TRBV27 and TRBJ2-2; the match to TRBD2 covers 10 bases. The V gene end was trimmed by 6 bases and the J gene end by 3 bases; junction bases not matched to a gene: 7. The germline V gene encodes CDR1 MNHEY and CDR2 SMNVEV (reference sequence). The CDR3 spans 16 residues. CDR3 nucleotides: TGTGCCAGCAGGATACTAGCGGGATTGGACACCGGGGAGCTGTTTTTT. It codes for CASRILAGLDTGELFF.

This chain links TRBV6-2 or TRBV6-3 with TRBJ2-2; the D gene is possibly TRBD1 (5 bases). V gave up 4 bases and J gave up 1 base, with 7 bases separating them. Germline V CDR1 and CDR2: MNHEY, SVGEGT. The CDR3 spans 14 residues. The CDR3 sequence is CASSFRVNTGELFF. The CDR3 nucleotides are TGTGCCAGCAGTTTCAGGGTGAACACCGGGGAGCTGTTTTTT.

The genes are TRBV12-5 and TRBJ1-6; D may be TRBD1 (5 bases). There are 17 residues in the CDR3. V shed 2 bases and J shed 7 bases, with 18 bases lying between them. Per the germline V gene, CDR1 is LGHNT and CDR2 is FRNRAP. In DNA, the CDR3 is TGTGCTAGTGGTTTGATTATCCGGGGACGGGCGAATTCACCCCTCCACTTT. Translated, it gives CASGLIIRGRANSPLHF. The variable domain in full, completed from reference TRBV12-5 and TRBJ1-6, reads DARVTQTPRHKVTEMGQEVTMRCQPILGHNTVFWYRQTMMQGLELLAYFRNRAPLDDSGMPKDRFSAEMPDATLATLKIQPSEPRDSAVYFCASGLIIRGRANSPLHFGNGTRLTVT.

The CDR3 sequence: CASSYTYTHNEQFF. The CDR3 DNA reads TGTGCCAGCAGCTATACGTACACCCACAATGAGCAGTTCTTC. V gene TRBV27 combines with J gene TRBJ2-1, with D uncertain. The V end was cut by 6 bases, the J end by 5 bases, with 14 bases between. In germline, CDR1 is MNHEY, CDR2 SMNVEV (reference sequence). The CDR3 sequence is 14 residues long.

The V gene is TRBV18, the J gene TRBJ1-1; D remains unclear. Trimming pared 5 bases from V and 6 bases from J, leaving 13 bases between. The CDR3 loop spans 13 amino acids. The germline CDR1 and CDR2 sequences are KGHSH and LQKENI. CDR3 bases: TGTGCCAGCTCAGCGAGCCAGACGGCTGAAGCTTTCTTT. Translated, it gives CASSASQTAEAFF.

The genes are TRBV11-2 and TRBJ2-1, with D uncertain. The V and J ends lost 5 bases and 5 bases respectively, with 13 bases between them. Germline CDR1 reads SGHAT; CDR2 reads FQNNGV. There are 14 residues in the CDR3. The CDR3 DNA reads TGTGCCAGCAGCCTGAGGCGGACCAACAATGAGCAGTTCTTC. It codes for CASSLRRTNNEQFF.

The rearrangement joins TRBV7-9 to TRBJ2-1; possibly TRBD2 for D (5 bases). This CDR3 is 14 amino acids long. Trimming stripped 2 bases from V and 0 bases from J, with 5 bases between. CDR1 and CDR2 from the germline V gene are SEHNR and FQNEAQ (reference sequence). CDR3 region: CASSLSGSYNEQFF. CDR3 in DNA: TGTGCCAGCAGCTTAAGCGGCTCCTACAATGAGCAGTTCTTC.

The chain joins TRBV30 to TRBJ2-1; perhaps TRBD2 as D (5 bases). This CDR3 region has 15 residues. CDR1 is GTSNPN, CDR2 SVGIG, per germline (reference sequence). Trimming took off 0 bases at V and 5 bases at J, with 14 bases between the two ends. CDR3 nucleotide sequence: TGTGCCTGGAGTGTACAACCTAGAGGGAACAATGAGCAGTTCTTC. It translates to CAWSVQPRGNNEQFF.

V usage is TRBV7-9 and J usage is TRBJ2-7; tentatively, D is TRBD1 (5 bases). V lost 5 bases and J 1 base, leaving 9 bases between the germline ends. CDR1 SEHNR and CDR2 FQNEAQ come from the germline V gene (reference sequence). The CDR3 has 13 residues. The CDR3 bases are TGTGCCAGCAGCCTGGACACATCCTACGAGCAGTACTTC. Residues: CASSLDTSYEQYF.

The chain has TRBV6-5 and TRBJ2-7; no clear D gene. CDR3 length equals 12 residues. CDR1 is MNHEY and CDR2 is SVGAGI in the germline V gene. Trimming took 9 bases from V and 3 from J, leaving 12 bases between them. Written as DNA, the CDR3 is TGTGCCAGTTGCGACCGGTTCTACGAGCAGTACTTC. The encoded protein is CASCDRFYEQYF.

To note about this clone: Other DNA sequences within the sample encode an identical CDR3. This chain connects TRBV28 to TRBJ2-7; D perhaps matches TRBD1 (5 bases). The CDR3 covers 15 residues. CDR1 MDHEN and CDR2 SYDVKM come from the germline V gene. Trimming took off 2 bases at V and 1 base at J, with 12 bases between the two ends. The CDR3 region has the DNA TGTGCCAGCAGTTTAAGGGGAACCCTATCCTACGAGCAGTACTTC. Protein sequence: CASSLRGTLSYEQYF.

This clone was observed once. This CDR3 is also generated by other DNA sequences in the sample. The chain links TRBV27 to TRBJ1-2; D gene ambiguous. The CDR3 is made up of 12 amino acids. Germline CDR1 and CDR2: MNHEY and SMNVEV (reference sequence). Deletions cut 4 bases from V and 2 bases from J, with 5 bases between. In nucleotides, the CDR3 is TGTGCCAGCAGTTCAGGAAACTATGGCTACACCTTC. Protein product: CASSSGNYGYTF.

CDR3 nucleotides: TGTGCCAGCAGTTTCACCGGGTACGAGCAGTACTTC. Its translation is CASSFTGYEQYF. The chain employs TRBV27 and TRBJ2-7; D unclear. There are 12 residues in the CDR3. With 3 bases removed from V and 4 bases from J, the gap between germline ends came to 7 bases. Germline V lookup: CDR1 MNHEY, CDR2 SMNVEV (reference sequence).

The chain links TRBV29-1 to TRBJ1-1, with D tentatively TRBD1 (5 bases). The CDR3 sequence is 14 residues long. V lost 7 bases to trimming and J lost 3 bases, with 18 bases between them. In germline, CDR1 is SQVTM, CDR2 ANQGSEA. In DNA form, the CDR3 reads TGCAGCGCTGCGGTCCGGGGCCGGGACACTGAAGCTTTCTTT. Encoded protein: CSAAVRGRDTEAFF. Full variable domain (missing parts from reference TRBV29-1 and TRBJ1-1): SAVISQKPSRDICQRGTSLTIQCQVDSQVTMMFWYRQQPGQSLTLIATANQGSEATYESGFVIDKFPISRPNLTFSTLTVSNMSPEDSSIYLCSAAVRGRDTEAFFGQGTRLTVV.

V and J are TRBV5-1 and TRBJ2-7; D ambiguous. Between the trimmed V and J ends, which lost 4 bases and 5 bases, there was a span of 16 bases. The CDR3 extends over 14 amino acids. Germline V lookup: CDR1 SGHRS, CDR2 YFSETQ. CDR3 in amino acids: CASSQTRVHHEQYF. For the CDR3, the DNA is TGCGCCAGCAGCCAGACAAGGGTTCACCACGAGCAGTACTTC.

This chain links TRBV30 with TRBJ2-3; TRBD2 aligns across 8 bases. The CDR3 totals 13 residues. Germline CDR1 and CDR2: GTSNPN and SVGIG (reference sequence). The V segment lost 2 bases and the J segment 4 bases; nucleotides outside the gene matches: 2. As DNA, the CDR3 is TGTGCCTGGAGTCCGGGGGGGCCAGATACGCAGTATTTT. This sequence encodes CAWSPGGPDTQYF.

The V gene is TRBV7-9, the J gene TRBJ1-1; TRBD1 matches 7 bases. The CDR3 length is 16 residues. Trimming at V came to 3 bases and at J to 2 bases, leaving 9 bases not matched to a gene. Germline-derived CDR1 and CDR2 are SEHNR and FQNEAQ (reference sequence). CDR3 amino acids: CASSLGSGGANTEAFF. In DNA form, the CDR3 reads TGTGCCAGCAGCTTGGGCTCAGGGGGGGCTAACACTGAAGCTTTCTTT.

CDR3 sequence: CASSQGGTGPQPQHF. CDR3 nucleotides: TGTGCCAGCAGCCAAGGAGGGACAGGGCCTCAGCCCCAGCATTTT. The V gene is TRBV3-1 (or the pseudogene TRBV3-2), the J gene TRBJ1-5, with 9 bases matching TRBD1. The CDR3 is made up of 15 amino acids. CDR1 is LGHDT, CDR2 YNNKEL, per germline (reference sequence). After removal of 1 base from V and 6 bases from J, the junction contained 4 bases not matched to a gene.

The rearrangement joins TRBV7-9 to TRBJ2-1, with TRBD2 as a possible D gene (6 bases). This CDR3 contains 16 residues. V lost 6 bases, J lost 4 bases, and 19 bases lay in between. Germline-derived CDR1 and CDR2 are SEHNR and FQNEAQ (reference sequence). Here the CDR3 DNA reads TGTGCCAGCAGGGGAGCGGGCCGTGCCCCTTACAATGAGCAGTTCTTC. Amino acid sequence: CASRGAGRAPYNEQFF.

The chain recombines TRBV9 with TRBJ1-1, with 9 bases aligning to TRBD1. Germline-derived CDR1 and CDR2 are SGDLS and YYNGEE. CDR3 size: 13 residues. V lost 4 bases and J lost 5; bases outside the gene matches: 3. CDR3 in DNA: TGTGCCAGCAGCCTGGACAGGGGAACTGAAGCTTTCTTT. It encodes CASSLDRGTEAFF.